Each of the 10 T cell receptor beta chains below was sequenced from the same sample in a study of shared clonotypes between healthy human individuals. TCRdb's copy holds only in-frame clones and misses some; the assay was immunoSEQ multiplex PCR. This table holds about 92,000 clones, roughly three quarters found once. Specimen: memory CD8+ T cells sorted from blood. The subset is: CD45RO+ cells pooled with CCR7-negative TemRA cells. Receptors were obtained from a man aged 30 to 39 in good health.

This clone was picked up a small number of times. The chain carries TRBV4-1 and TRBJ2-7, with 9 bases identical to TRBD2. The CDR3 covers 15 residues. Germline loops: CDR1 MGHRA, CDR2 YSYEKL. Unmatched junction bases numbered 2, after V lost 2 bases and J lost 0 bases. CDR3 coding DNA: TGCGCCAGCAGCCAAATTAGCGGGAGCTCCTACGAGCAGTACTTC. Translation gives CASSQISGSSYEQYF.

The chain has TRBV30 and TRBJ2-7, with D possibly matching TRBD1 (6 bases). Deletions cut 1 base from V and 3 bases from J, with 7 bases between. From germline, CDR1 is GTSNPN and CDR2 SVGIG (reference sequence). The CDR3 length is 12 residues. The CDR3 DNA reads as TGTGCCTGGAGTGAACAGGGCTACGAGCAGTACTTC. Translated: CAWSEQGYEQYF.

The chain recombines TRBV7-8 with TRBJ2-7; D is perhaps TRBD2 (6 bases). Trimming shortened V by 0 bases and J by 9 bases, and 12 bases separated the two germline ends. The germline gives CDR1 SGHVS, CDR2 FQNEAQ. The CDR3 has 13 residues. The CDR3 region is CASSLAGGQGQYF. The CDR3, as DNA: TGTGCCAGCAGCTTAGCGGGGGGTCAGGGGCAGTACTTC. The variable domain in full, completed from reference TRBV7-8 and TRBJ2-7, reads GAGVSQSPRYKVAKRGQDVALRCDPISGHVSLFWYQQALGQGPEFLTYFQNEAQLDKSGLPSDRFFAERPEGSVSTLKIQRTQQEDSAVYLCASSLAGGQGQYFGPGTRLTVT.

This clone was detected a few times. V is TRBV15 and J is TRBJ2-2; 10 bases are a match to TRBD2. J was trimmed by 8 bases and V by 1 base; bases with no gene match: 4. The CDR3 is made up of 15 amino acids. The germline CDR1 and CDR2 sequences are LNHNV and YYDKDF (reference sequence). The CDR3 region is CATSRGLAGLGELFF. The CDR3, as DNA: TGTGCCACCAGCAGAGGACTAGCGGGCCTTGGGGAGCTGTTTTTT.

The rearrangement joins TRBV9 to TRBJ2-2; possible D gene TRBD1, 6 bases. The CDR3 covers 11 residues. The V gene's germline CDR1 is SGDLS and CDR2 YYNGEE. V was cut by 6 bases and J by 7 bases, with 7 bases left in between. The DNA of the CDR3 is TGTGCCAGCACCAGGGGCGGGGAGCTGTTTTTT. It encodes CASTRGGELFF.

A note on this clone: This clone may be a read error of a much larger clone one base away. The sample contains more than one DNA sequence encoding this CDR3. The chain has TRBV28 and TRBJ2-7; tentatively, D is TRBD2 (5 bases). Trimming stripped 6 bases from V and 0 bases from J, with 6 bases between. Germline CDR1 MDHEN, CDR2 SYDVKM. The CDR3 runs to 12 residues. For the CDR3, the DNA is TGTGCCAGCAGCGGGATCTCCTACGAGCAGTACTTC. Amino acid sequence: CASSGISYEQYF.

This chain connects TRBV12-5 to TRBJ2-1; TRBD1 aligns across 11 bases. The CDR3 runs 14 residues. The V segment lost 5 bases and the J segment 9 bases; nucleotides outside the gene matches: 6. Germline V CDR1 and CDR2: LGHNT, FRNRAP. In nucleotides, the CDR3 is TGTGCTAGTGGTCCGGGACAGGGGGAGGGTGAGCAGTTCTTC. The encoded protein is CASGPGQGEGEQFF.

The chain carries TRBV20-1 and TRBJ2-7, with D possibly matching TRBD2 (5 bases). Germline lookup yields CDR1 DFQATT and CDR2 SNEGSKA (reference sequence). This CDR3 is built from 11 residues. Trimming took 6 bases from V and 2 from J, leaving 8 bases between them. The CDR3 region is CSATGTYEQYF. The CDR3 DNA is TGCAGTGCAACCGGGACCTACGAGCAGTACTTC.

V usage is TRBV7-6 and J usage is TRBJ2-2; 7 bases agree with TRBD2. The J segment lost 8 bases and the V segment lost 3 bases, leaving 9 bases of the junction unmatched. This CDR3 is 15 amino acids long. Germline V gene sequence: CDR1 SGHVS, CDR2 FNYEAQ. Here the CDR3 DNA reads TGTGCCAGCAGCTTGTCAACGGGCGGGAGTGGGGAGCTGTTTTTT. Protein product: CASSLSTGGSGELFF.

The chain has TRBV19 and TRBJ2-7, with TRBD2 matching 8 bases. Germline assignment: CDR1 LNHDA and CDR2 SQIVND (reference sequence). Germline trimming cut 5 bases from V and 0 bases from J; bases unmatched to any gene: 12. CDR3 length equals 17 residues. Here the CDR3 DNA reads TGTGCCAGTAGTGCCCGGAGTAGCGGGATCAGCTCCTACGAGCAGTACTTC. It translates to CASSARSSGISSYEQYF.